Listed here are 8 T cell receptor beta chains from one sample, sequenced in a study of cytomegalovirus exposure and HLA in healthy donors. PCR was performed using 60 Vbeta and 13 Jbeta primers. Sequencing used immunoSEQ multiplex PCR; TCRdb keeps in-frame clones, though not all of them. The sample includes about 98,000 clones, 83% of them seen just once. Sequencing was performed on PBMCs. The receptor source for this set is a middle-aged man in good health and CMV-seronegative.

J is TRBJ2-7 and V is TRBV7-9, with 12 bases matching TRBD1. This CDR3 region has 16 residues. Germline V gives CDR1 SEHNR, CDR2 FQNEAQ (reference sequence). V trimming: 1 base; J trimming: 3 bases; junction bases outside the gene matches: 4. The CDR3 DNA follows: TGTGCCAGCAGCTTAGGCTGGGACAGGGGGCTCTACGAGCAGTACTTC. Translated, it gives CASSLGWDRGLYEQYF.

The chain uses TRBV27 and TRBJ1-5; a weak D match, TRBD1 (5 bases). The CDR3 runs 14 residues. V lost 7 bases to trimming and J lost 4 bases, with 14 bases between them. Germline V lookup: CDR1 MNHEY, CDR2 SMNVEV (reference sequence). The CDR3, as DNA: TGTGCCAGCAAAGTCGGGGGTAGTAATCAGCCCCAGCATTTT. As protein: CASKVGGSNQPQHF.

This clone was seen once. CDR3 DNA sequence: TGTGCCAGCAGTCTAGAGTTTCAGGCGGGGTACGAGCAGTACTTC. Protein sequence: CASSLEFQAGYEQYF. This chain links TRBV6-5 with TRBJ2-7; weak D call: TRBD2 (6 bases). Germline V gives CDR1 MNHEY, CDR2 SVGAGI. With 5 bases removed from V and 4 bases from J, the gap between germline ends came to 18 bases. This CDR3 region has 15 residues.

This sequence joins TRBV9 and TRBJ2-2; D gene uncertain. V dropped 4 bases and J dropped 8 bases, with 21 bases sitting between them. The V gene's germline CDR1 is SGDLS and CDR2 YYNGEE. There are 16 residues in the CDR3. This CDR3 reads CASSFRLDPVQGELFF. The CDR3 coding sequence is TGTGCCAGCAGCTTCCGGCTAGATCCGGTTCAGGGGGAGCTGTTTTTT.

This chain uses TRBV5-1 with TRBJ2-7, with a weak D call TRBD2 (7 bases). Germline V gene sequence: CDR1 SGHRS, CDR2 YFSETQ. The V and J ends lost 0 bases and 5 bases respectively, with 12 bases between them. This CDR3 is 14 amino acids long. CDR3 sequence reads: CASSLGAGADEQYF. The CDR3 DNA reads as TGCGCCAGCAGCTTGGGTGCGGGGGCAGACGAGCAGTACTTC.

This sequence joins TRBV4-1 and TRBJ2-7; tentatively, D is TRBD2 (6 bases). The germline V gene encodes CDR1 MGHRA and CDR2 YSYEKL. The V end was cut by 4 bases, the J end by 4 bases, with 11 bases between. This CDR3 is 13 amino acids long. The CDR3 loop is CASSPGRGYEQYF. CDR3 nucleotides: TGCGCCAGCAGCCCCGGGCGGGGATACGAGCAGTACTTC.

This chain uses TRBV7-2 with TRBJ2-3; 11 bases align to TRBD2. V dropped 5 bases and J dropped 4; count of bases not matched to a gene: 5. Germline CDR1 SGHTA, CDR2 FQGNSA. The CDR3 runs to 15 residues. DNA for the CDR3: TGTGCCAGCAGCCCGTCTAGCGGGGGGCCAGATACGCAGTATTTT. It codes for CASSPSSGGPDTQYF.

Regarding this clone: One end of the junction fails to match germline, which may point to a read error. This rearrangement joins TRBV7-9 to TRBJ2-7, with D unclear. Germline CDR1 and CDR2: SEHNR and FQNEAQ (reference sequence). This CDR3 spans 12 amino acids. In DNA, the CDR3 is TGTTCCAGCAGCCTGGTCCCAGACGAGCAGTACTTC. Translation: CSSSLVPDEQYF. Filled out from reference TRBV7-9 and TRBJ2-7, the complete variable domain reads DTGVSQNPRHKITKRGQNVTFRCDPISEHNRLYWYRQTLGQGPEFLTYFQNEAQLEKSRLLSDRFSAERPKGSFSTLEIQRTEQGDSAMYLCSSSLVPDEQYFGPGTRLTVT.